Each of the 14 T cell receptor beta chains below was sequenced from the same sample in a study of shared clonotypes between healthy human individuals. Some clones are missing from TCRdb's copy, which holds only in-frame ones; the method was immunoSEQ multiplex PCR. The repertoire holds 97,000 or so clones, with around 43% as singletons. Sequences were obtained from PBMCs. The origin of the receptors is a woman in her thirties or forties in good health. Some clones in this sample may be carry-over from other donors' samples.

The genes are TRBV28 and TRBJ2-7, with a tentative D call TRBD1 (6 bases). V lost 3 bases and J 3 bases, leaving 12 bases between the germline ends. This CDR3 is 14 amino acids long. CDR1 is MDHEN, CDR2 SYDVKM, per germline. This chain's CDR3 is CASSLGDIFYEQYF. The CDR3 bases are TGTGCCAGCAGTTTGGGGGACATTTTCTACGAGCAGTACTTC.

This clone was seen just once. This may come from a read error, since a much larger clone is one base off. Additional DNA sequences in this sample encode the identical CDR3. The rearrangement joins TRBV5-1 to TRBJ2-7, with D perhaps TRBD1 (6 bases). This CDR3 is built from 15 residues. Germline V gene sequence: CDR1 SGHRS, CDR2 YFSETQ. Here the CDR3 DNA reads TGCGCCAGCAGTTTGGGGGCCGGGGAGACCTACGAGCAGTACTTC. This gives the protein CASSLGAGETYEQYF.

On this clone itself: This may come from a read error, since a much larger clone is one base off. The rearrangement joins TRBV27 to TRBJ2-5; D not resolved. The CDR3 runs to 13 residues. CDR1 is MNHEY and CDR2 is SMNVEV in the germline V gene (reference sequence). For the CDR3, the DNA is TGTGCCAGCAGTCCCAGATACCAAGAGGCCCAGTACTTC. It is translated as CASSPRYQEAQYF.

This chain connects TRBV6-4 to TRBJ2-5; D is possibly TRBD1 (6 bases). Per the germline V gene, CDR1 is MRHNA and CDR2 is SNTAGT. Trimming shortened V by 5 bases and J by 4 bases, and 11 bases separated the two germline ends. CDR3 length: 13 residues. CDR3 DNA sequence: TGTGCCAGCAGTTCGACAGGTGGAGAGACCCAGTACTTC. This encodes CASSSTGGETQYF.

This sequence joins TRBV9 and TRBJ1-6; tentative D call: TRBD1 (5 bases). Trimming took 4 bases from V and 13 from J, leaving 21 bases between them. The CDR3 totals 15 residues. Germline V CDR1 and CDR2: SGDLS, YYNGEE. The chain's CDR3 is CASSPTAGPLHPLHF. CDR3 nucleotide sequence: TGTGCCAGCAGCCCAACTGCGGGACCCCTTCATCCCCTCCACTTT.

This clone was seen at least ten times. The rearrangement joins TRBV14 to TRBJ1-1; D is uncertain. V was cut by 2 bases and J by 1 base, with 8 bases left in between. The germline V gene has CDR1 SGHDN and CDR2 FVKESK. The CDR3 is made up of 14 amino acids. CDR3 residues: CASSQLAWNTEAFF. In nucleotides, the CDR3 is TGTGCCAGCAGCCAACTTGCCTGGAACACTGAAGCTTTCTTT.

This clone was picked up one time. V is TRBV7-9 and J is TRBJ2-5; 14 bases agree with TRBD2. The CDR3 runs 17 residues. CDR1 and CDR2 (germline): SEHNR, FQNEAQ (reference sequence). V lost 5 bases, J lost 3 bases, and 8 bases stayed unmatched. The CDR3 DNA is TGTGCCAGCAGCCCGCGACTAGCGGGAGGGATGGAAGAGACCCAGTACTTC. Protein product: CASSPRLAGGMEETQYF. Based on the CDR3 plus reference TRBV7-9 and TRBJ2-5, the full variable domain is DTGVSQNPRHKITKRGQNVTFRCDPISEHNRLYWYRQTLGQGPEFLTYFQNEAQLEKSRLLSDRFSAERPKGSFSTLEIQRTEQGDSAMYLCASSPRLAGGMEETQYFGPGTRLLVL.

The J gene is TRBJ2-7, the V gene TRBV7-2; D not certain. The CDR3 is made up of 12 amino acids. V lost 3 bases, J lost 3 bases, and 6 bases lay in between. Germline V CDR1 and CDR2: SGHTA, FQGNSA. The CDR3 region has the DNA TGTGCCAGCAGCTTCGCCCGCTACGAGCAGTACTTC. It is translated as CASSFARYEQYF.

Many counts were recorded for this clone. J is TRBJ1-5 and V is TRBV2; D is uncertain. The V gene lost 5 bases and the J gene lost 0 bases, with 8 bases spanning the gap. Germline CDR1 reads SNHLY; CDR2 reads FYNNEI. This CDR3 has 14 amino acids. The CDR3 region is CASSFGYSNQPQHF. CDR3 nucleotides: TGTGCCAGCAGTTTCGGGTATAGCAATCAGCCCCAGCATTTT. Together with reference TRBV2 and TRBJ1-5, the CDR3 gives the full variable domain: EPEVTQTPSHQVTQMGQEVILRCVPISNHLYFYWYRQILGQKVEFLVSFYNNEISEKSEIFDDQFSVERPDGSNFTLKIRSTKLEDSAMYFCASSFGYSNQPQHFGDGTRLSIL.

The J gene is TRBJ1-1, the V gene TRBV30; D is undetermined. The CDR3 totals 12 residues. CDR1 GTSNPN and CDR2 SVGIG come from the germline V gene (reference sequence). V was clipped by 5 bases and J by 8 bases, with 15 bases between them. CDR3 amino acids: CAWGRETPEAFF. CDR3 bases: TGTGCCTGGGGCCGGGAAACTCCAGAAGCTTTCTTT. The whole variable domain, filled in from reference TRBV30 and TRBJ1-1, reads SQTIHQWPATLVQPVGSPLSLECTVEGTSNPNLYWYRQAAGRGLQLLFYSVGIGQISSEVPQNLSASRPQDRQFILSSKKLLLSDSGFYLCAWGRETPEAFFGQGTRLTVV.

CDR3 sequence reads: CASSPQGGEAFF. The CDR3 DNA reads as TGTGCCAGCAGTCCACAGGGAGGCGAAGCTTTCTTT. The V call is TRBV27, the J call TRBJ1-1, with D maybe TRBD1 (6 bases). The ends were cut back, 5 bases at V and 8 bases at J, with 12 bases in the middle. This CDR3 contains 12 residues. Germline values: CDR1 MNHEY, CDR2 SMNVEV (reference sequence).

V is TRBV6-1 and J is TRBJ1-5, with TRBD1 as a possible D gene (6 bases). The germline gives CDR1 MNHNS, CDR2 SASEGT. V dropped 0 bases and J dropped 3 bases, with 9 bases sitting between them. This CDR3 spans 15 amino acids. In DNA, the CDR3 is TGTGCCAGCAGTGAAGCCAGGGGCCCCAATCAGCCCCAGCATTTT. It codes for CASSEARGPNQPQHF.

DNA of the CDR3: TGCGCCAGCAGCCAAGTGACCCCAGGAGGGACCCAGTACTTC. This sequence encodes CASSQVTPGGTQYF. The chain is built from TRBV4-1 and TRBJ2-5, with D possibly being TRBD2 (5 bases). Trimming pared 1 base from V and 7 bases from J, leaving 13 bases between. Germline lookup yields CDR1 MGHRA and CDR2 YSYEKL. The CDR3 loop spans 14 amino acids.

This clone was counted many times. This chain joins TRBV6-5 and TRBJ2-1; 8 positions agree with TRBD2. Unmatched junction bases numbered 12, after V lost 5 bases and J lost 15 bases. Per germline, CDR1 MNHEY and CDR2 SVGAGI. There are 13 residues in the CDR3. CDR3 sequence: CASSPNTSGLRFF. CDR3 in DNA: TGTGCCAGCAGTCCCAACACTAGCGGTCTCAGGTTCTTC.